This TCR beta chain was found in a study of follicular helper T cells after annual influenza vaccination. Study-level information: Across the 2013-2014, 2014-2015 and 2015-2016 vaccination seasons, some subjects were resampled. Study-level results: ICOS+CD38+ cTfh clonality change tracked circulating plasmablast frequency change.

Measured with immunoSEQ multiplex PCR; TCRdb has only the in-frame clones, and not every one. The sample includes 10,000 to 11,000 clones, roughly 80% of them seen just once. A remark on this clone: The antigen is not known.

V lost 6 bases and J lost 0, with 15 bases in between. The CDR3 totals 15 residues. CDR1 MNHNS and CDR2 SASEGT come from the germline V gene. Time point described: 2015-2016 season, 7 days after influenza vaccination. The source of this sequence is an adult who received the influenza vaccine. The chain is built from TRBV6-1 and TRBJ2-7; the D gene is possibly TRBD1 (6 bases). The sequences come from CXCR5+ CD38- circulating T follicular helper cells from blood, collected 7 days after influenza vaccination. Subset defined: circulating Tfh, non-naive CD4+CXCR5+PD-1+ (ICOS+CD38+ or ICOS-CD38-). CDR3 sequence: CASSPPGQSSYEQYF. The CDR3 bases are TGTGCCAGCAGCCCACCCGGACAGAGCTCCTACGAGCAGTACTTC.